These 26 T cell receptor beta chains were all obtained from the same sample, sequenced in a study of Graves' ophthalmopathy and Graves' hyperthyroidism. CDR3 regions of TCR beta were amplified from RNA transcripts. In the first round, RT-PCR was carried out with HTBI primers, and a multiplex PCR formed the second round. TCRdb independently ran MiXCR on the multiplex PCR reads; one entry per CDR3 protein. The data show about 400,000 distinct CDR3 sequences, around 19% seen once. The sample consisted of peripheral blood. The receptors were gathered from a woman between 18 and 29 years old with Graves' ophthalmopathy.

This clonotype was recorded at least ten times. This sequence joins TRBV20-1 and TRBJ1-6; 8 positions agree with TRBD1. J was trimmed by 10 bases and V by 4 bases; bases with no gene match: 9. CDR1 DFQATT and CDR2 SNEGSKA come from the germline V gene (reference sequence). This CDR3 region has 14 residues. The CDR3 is CSATRDRTNSPLHF. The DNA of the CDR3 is TGCAGTGCTACGCGGGACAGGACGAACTCACCCCTCCACTTT.

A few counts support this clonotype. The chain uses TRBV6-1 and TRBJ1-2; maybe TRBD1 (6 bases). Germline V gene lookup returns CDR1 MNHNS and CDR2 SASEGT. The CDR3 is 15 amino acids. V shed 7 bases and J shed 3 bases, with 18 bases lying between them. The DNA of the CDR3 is TGTGCCAGCATGGCTGGATCCGGACAGCACTATGGCTACACCTTC. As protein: CASMAGSGQHYGYTF.

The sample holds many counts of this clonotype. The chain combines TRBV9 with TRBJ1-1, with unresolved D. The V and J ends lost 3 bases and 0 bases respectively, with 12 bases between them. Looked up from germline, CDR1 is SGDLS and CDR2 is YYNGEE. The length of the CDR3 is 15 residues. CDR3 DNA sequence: TGTGCCAGCAGCGGAGGGCCCGATATGAACACTGAAGCTTTCTTT. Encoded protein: CASSGGPDMNTEAFF.

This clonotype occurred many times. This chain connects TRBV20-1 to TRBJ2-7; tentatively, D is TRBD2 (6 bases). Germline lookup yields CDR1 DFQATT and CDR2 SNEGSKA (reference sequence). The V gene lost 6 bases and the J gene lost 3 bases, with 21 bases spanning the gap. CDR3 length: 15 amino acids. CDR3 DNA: TGCAGTGCGGGCAAGGCTCCGGGACTCTACTACGAGCAGTACTTC. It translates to CSAGKAPGLYYEQYF.

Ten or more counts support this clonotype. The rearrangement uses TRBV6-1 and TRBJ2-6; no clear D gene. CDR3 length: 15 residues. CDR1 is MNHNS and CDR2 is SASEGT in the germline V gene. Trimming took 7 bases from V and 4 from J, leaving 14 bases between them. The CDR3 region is CASTRTLGGANVLTF. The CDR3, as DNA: TGTGCCAGCACCCGTACGCTGGGCGGGGCCAACGTCCTGACTTTC.

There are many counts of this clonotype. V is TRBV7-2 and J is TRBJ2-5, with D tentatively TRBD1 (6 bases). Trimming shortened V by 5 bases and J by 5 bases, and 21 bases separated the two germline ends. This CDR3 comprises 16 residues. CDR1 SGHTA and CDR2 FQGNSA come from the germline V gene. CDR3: CASSIRSGQQGETQYF. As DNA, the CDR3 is TGTGCCAGCAGCATAAGATCAGGACAGCAAGGGGAGACCCAGTACTTC.

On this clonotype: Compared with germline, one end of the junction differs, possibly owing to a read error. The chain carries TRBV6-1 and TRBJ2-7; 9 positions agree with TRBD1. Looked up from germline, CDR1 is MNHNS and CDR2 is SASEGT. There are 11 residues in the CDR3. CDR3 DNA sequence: TGTGCCACCAGTGACGGGGACAGGGAGTACTTC. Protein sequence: CATSDGDREYF.

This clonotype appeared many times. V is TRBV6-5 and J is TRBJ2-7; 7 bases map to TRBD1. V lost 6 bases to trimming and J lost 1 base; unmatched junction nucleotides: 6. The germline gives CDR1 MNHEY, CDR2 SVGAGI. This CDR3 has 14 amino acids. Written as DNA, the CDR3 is TGTGCCAGCAGGTTGGACAGGCAATCCTACGAGCAGTACTTC. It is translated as CASRLDRQSYEQYF.

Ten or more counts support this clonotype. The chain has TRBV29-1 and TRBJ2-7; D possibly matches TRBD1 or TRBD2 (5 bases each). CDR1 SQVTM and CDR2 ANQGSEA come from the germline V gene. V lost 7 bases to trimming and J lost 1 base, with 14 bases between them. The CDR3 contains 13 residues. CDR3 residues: CSARDQRSYEQYF. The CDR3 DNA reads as TGCAGCGCCCGGGACCAAAGGTCCTACGAGCAGTACTTC.

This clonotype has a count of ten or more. The CDR3 loop reads CASRRSLGKNIQYF. CDR3 sequence (DNA): TGTGCCAGCAGGAGAAGCCTAGGCAAAAACATTCAGTACTTC. The chain is built from TRBV12-3 or TRBV12-4 and TRBJ2-4; D not resolved. With 6 bases removed from V and 3 bases from J, the gap between germline ends came to 12 bases. The CDR3 sequence is 14 residues long.

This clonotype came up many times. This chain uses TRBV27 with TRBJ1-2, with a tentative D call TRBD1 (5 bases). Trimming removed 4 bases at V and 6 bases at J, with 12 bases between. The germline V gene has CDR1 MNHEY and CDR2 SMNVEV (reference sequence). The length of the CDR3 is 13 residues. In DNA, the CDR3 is TGTGCCAGCAGTTGGGGACGGGAGGATGGCTACACCTTC. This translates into CASSWGREDGYTF.

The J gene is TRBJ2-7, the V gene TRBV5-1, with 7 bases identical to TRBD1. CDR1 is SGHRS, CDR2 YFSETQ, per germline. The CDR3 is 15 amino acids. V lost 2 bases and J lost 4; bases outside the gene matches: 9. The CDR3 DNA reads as TGCGCCAGCAGCTTATCCGGGACAGCGCGTTACGAGCAGTACTTC. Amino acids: CASSLSGTARYEQYF.

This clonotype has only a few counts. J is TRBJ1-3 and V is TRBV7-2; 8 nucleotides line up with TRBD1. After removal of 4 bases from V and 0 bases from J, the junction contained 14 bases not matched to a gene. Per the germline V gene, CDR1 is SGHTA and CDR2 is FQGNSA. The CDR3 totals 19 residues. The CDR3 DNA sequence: TGTGCCAGCAGCTATCCCGACAGGGGAAAGGTGGGCTCTGGAAACACCATATATTTT. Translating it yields CASSYPDRGKVGSGNTIYF.

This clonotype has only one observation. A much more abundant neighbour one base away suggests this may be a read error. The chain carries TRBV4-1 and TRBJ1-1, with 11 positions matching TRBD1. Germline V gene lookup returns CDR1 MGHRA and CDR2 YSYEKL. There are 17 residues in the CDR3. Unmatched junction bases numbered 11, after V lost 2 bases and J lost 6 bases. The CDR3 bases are TGCGCCAGCAGCCAATGGGGACAGGGGGTGAATAGCGCTGAAGCTTTCTTT. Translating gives CASSQWGQGVNSAEAFF.

The DNA for the CDR3 is TGCGCCAGCAGCCAAGAAAATCAATACGAGCAGTACTTC. Its translation: CASSQENQYEQYF. The chain employs TRBV4-3 and TRBJ2-7, with D hard to call. V was shortened by 0 bases and J by 4 bases, with 7 bases between the two germline ends. Germline-derived CDR1 and CDR2 are LGHNA and YSLEER. The CDR3 is 13 residues long.

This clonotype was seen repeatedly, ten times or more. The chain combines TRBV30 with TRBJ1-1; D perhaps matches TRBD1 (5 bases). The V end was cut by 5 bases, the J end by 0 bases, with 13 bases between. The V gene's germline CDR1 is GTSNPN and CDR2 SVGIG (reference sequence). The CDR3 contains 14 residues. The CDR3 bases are TGTGCCTGGGGCCCGGGACTCATGAACACTGAAGCTTTCTTT. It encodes CAWGPGLMNTEAFF.

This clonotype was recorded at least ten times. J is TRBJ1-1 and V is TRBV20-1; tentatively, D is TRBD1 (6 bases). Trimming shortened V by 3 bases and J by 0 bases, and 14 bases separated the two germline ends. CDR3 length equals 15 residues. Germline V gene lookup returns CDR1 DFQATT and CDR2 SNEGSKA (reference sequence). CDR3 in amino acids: CSARTQGSMNTEAFF. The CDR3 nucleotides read TGCAGTGCTAGGACACAGGGTAGCATGAACACTGAAGCTTTCTTT.

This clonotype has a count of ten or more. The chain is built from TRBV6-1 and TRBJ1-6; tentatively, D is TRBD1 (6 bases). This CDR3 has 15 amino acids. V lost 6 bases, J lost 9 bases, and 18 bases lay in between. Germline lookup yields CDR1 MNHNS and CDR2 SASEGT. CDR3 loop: CASSGETGAVSPLHF. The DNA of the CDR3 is TGTGCCAGCAGCGGGGAGACAGGAGCAGTTTCACCCCTCCACTTT.

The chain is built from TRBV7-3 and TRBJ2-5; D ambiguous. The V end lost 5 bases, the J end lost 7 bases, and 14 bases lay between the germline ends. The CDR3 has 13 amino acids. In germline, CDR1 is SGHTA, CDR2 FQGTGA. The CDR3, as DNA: TGTGCCAGCAGCCTAGAGCCCTCAGGGACCCAGTACTTC. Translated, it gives CASSLEPSGTQYF.

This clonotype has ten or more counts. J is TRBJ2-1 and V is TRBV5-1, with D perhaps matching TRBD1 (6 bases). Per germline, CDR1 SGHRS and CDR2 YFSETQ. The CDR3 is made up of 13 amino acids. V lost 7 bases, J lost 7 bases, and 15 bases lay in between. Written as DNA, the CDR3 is TGCGCCAGCGGATTGCAGGGGTGGAATGAGCAGTTCTTC. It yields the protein CASGLQGWNEQFF.

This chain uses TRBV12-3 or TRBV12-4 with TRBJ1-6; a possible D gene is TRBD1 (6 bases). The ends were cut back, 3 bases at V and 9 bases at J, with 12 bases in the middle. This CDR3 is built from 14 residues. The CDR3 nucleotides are TGTGCCAGCAGTTTGGTGCAGGGGACTTCACCCCTCCACTTT. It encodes CASSLVQGTSPLHF.

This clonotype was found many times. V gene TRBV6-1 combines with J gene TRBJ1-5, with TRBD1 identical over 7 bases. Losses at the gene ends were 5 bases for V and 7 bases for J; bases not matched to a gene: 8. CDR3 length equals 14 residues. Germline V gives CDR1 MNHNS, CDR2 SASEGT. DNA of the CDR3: TGTGCCAGCAGTCTCTTGACAGGGACCCAGCCCCAGCATTTT. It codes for CASSLLTGTQPQHF.

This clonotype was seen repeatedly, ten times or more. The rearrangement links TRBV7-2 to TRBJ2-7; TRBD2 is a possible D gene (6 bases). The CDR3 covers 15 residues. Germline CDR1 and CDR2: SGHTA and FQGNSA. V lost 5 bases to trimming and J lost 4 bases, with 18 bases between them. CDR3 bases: TGTGCCAGCAGCACCATGCCGGGAGCCCTTTACGAGCAGTACTTC. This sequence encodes CASSTMPGALYEQYF.

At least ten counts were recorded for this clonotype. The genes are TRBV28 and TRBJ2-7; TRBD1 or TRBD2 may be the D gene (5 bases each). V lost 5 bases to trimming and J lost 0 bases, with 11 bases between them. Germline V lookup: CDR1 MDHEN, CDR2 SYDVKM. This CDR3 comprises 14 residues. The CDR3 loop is CASSRPGSSYEQYF. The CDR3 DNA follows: TGTGCCAGCAGTCGTCCAGGGAGCTCCTACGAGCAGTACTTC.

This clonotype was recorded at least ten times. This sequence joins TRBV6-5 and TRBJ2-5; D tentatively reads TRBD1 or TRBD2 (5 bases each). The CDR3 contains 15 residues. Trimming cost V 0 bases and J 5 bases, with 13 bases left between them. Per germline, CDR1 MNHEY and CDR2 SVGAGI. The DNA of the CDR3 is TGTGCCAGCAGTTACTCAATGGGGGACGGGGAGACCCAGTACTTC. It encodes CASSYSMGDGETQYF.

CDR3 in DNA: TGTGCCAGCAGTGAAGCGACTAGCGGGAGGACTGAAGCTTTCTTT. Its protein product is CASSEATSGRTEAFF. This chain connects TRBV6-1 to TRBJ1-1, with unresolved D. The CDR3 consists of 15 residues. Germline V gene sequence: CDR1 MNHNS, CDR2 SASEGT. V was pared by 0 bases and J by 5 bases, with 13 bases between.